The 14 T cell receptor beta chains given below trace back to one sample, sequenced in a study of cytomegalovirus exposure and HLA in healthy donors. The study ran its PCR with 60 Vbeta and 13 Jbeta primers. Measured with immunoSEQ multiplex PCR; TCRdb has only the in-frame clones, and not every one. The repertoire holds fewer than 200,000 clones, with roughly four fifths as singletons. Sequenced input: PBMCs. The source is a man aged 40-55 years in good health and CMV-seronegative.

V gene TRBV6-5 combines with J gene TRBJ1-1; the match to TRBD1 covers 10 bases. J lost 7 bases, V lost 6 bases, and 8 bases had no gene match. CDR3 length equals 14 residues. CDR1 is MNHEY, CDR2 SVGAGI, per germline. The CDR3 reads CASRTTGGVGEAFF. For the CDR3, the DNA is TGTGCCAGCAGGACGACAGGGGGCGTAGGTGAAGCTTTCTTT.

A note on this clone: Distinct nucleotide sequences in the sample also encode this CDR3. The chain uses TRBV2 and TRBJ2-7; maybe TRBD2 (5 bases). With 6 bases removed from V and 0 bases from J, the gap between germline ends came to 12 bases. The CDR3 extends over 14 amino acids. The V gene's germline CDR1 is SNHLY and CDR2 FYNNEI. The CDR3 DNA follows: TGTGCCAGCAGCGATGGAGGAGGCTCCTACGAGCAGTACTTC. It yields the protein CASSDGGGSYEQYF.

The J gene is TRBJ2-7, the V gene TRBV10-3, with D tentatively TRBD1 (6 bases). Germline lookup yields CDR1 ENHRY and CDR2 SYGVKD. Trimming removed 7 bases from V and 4 bases from J, with 20 bases in between. The CDR3 has 15 residues. CDR3 in DNA: TGTGCCATCAAGGGGGACCGATCCCGGGGTTACGAGCAGTACTTC. Protein: CAIKGDRSRGYEQYF.

The chain combines TRBV5-4 with TRBJ2-7; 8 bases are a match to TRBD2. Germline V gene sequence: CDR1 SGHNT, CDR2 YYREEE (reference sequence). CDR3 length equals 15 residues. V dropped 1 base and J dropped 3; count of bases not matched to a gene: 6. CDR3 in amino acids: CASSLPAGAHYEQYF. CDR3 nucleotide sequence: TGTGCCAGCAGCTTGCCAGCGGGGGCCCACTACGAGCAGTACTTC.

The chain joins TRBV4-2 to TRBJ2-1; 10 bases agree with TRBD2. CDR3 length equals 16 residues. J lost 8 bases, V lost 0 bases, and 7 bases had no gene match. Germline V gives CDR1 LGHNA, CDR2 YNFKEQ. CDR3 region: CASSQDPSGGAHEQFF. CDR3 sequence (DNA): TGTGCCAGCAGCCAAGATCCAAGCGGGGGGGCACATGAGCAGTTCTTC.

This chain joins TRBV5-4 and TRBJ1-1, with 7 bases lining up with TRBD1. The germline V gene has CDR1 SGHNT and CDR2 YYREEE (reference sequence). The length of the CDR3 is 14 residues. J gave up 4 bases and V 4 bases, and 7 bases lay outside the gene matches. CDR3: CASSLRQGSTEAFF. CDR3 DNA sequence: TGTGCCAGCAGCCTTAGACAGGGTAGCACTGAAGCTTTCTTT. Full variable domain (rest looked up from reference TRBV5-4 and TRBJ1-1): ETGVTQSPTHLIKTRGQQVTLRCSSQSGHNTVSWYQQALGQGPQFIFQYYREEENGRGNFPPRFSGLQFPNYSSELNVNALELDDSALYLCASSLRQGSTEAFFGQGTRLTVV.

The gene calls are TRBV2 and TRBJ1-4; possibly TRBD1 for D (6 bases). The V gene lost 7 bases and the J gene lost 3 bases, with 24 bases spanning the gap. Looked up from germline, CDR1 is SNHLY and CDR2 is FYNNEI. The CDR3 totals 18 residues. DNA for the CDR3: TGTGCCAGCACTAAACTCCTTTTCCCGGGGGGGCCTAATGAAAAACTGTTTTTT. It is translated as CASTKLLFPGGPNEKLFF.

The chain uses TRBV5-1 and TRBJ2-7; TRBD2 aligns across 9 bases. Germline V lookup: CDR1 SGHRS, CDR2 YFSETQ. Trimming at V came to 0 bases and at J to 2 bases, leaving 18 bases not matched to a gene. The CDR3 length is 20 residues. CDR3 residues: CASSLEKRGASRGTPYEQYF. The CDR3 coding sequence is TGCGCCAGCAGCTTGGAGAAGCGGGGGGCTTCACGCGGGACCCCCTACGAGCAGTACTTC.

This chain joins TRBV5-1 and TRBJ2-7; 7 positions match TRBD1. V shed 0 bases, J shed 6 bases, and the junction held 15 bases outside the gene matches. The CDR3 consists of 17 residues. CDR1 SGHRS and CDR2 YFSETQ come from the germline V gene. Here the CDR3 DNA reads TGCGCCAGCAGCTTGGCCGAGATGCGTAGAGGGGGCTTCGAGCAGTACTTC. Protein: CASSLAEMRRGGFEQYF.

This clone was observed a few times. The CDR3 spells CASRTGGGYEQYF. CDR3 coding DNA: TGCGCCAGCAGAACGGGAGGGGGCTACGAGCAGTACTTC. The chain uses TRBV10-2 and TRBJ2-7; 8 nucleotides align to TRBD2. The CDR3 runs to 13 residues. V was pared by 6 bases and J by 3 bases, with 4 bases of the junction left unmatched. The germline V gene has CDR1 WSHSY and CDR2 SAAADI.

This clone was picked up a small number of times. This sequence joins TRBV6-5 and TRBJ1-3, with no clear D. Germline V CDR1 and CDR2: MNHEY, SVGAGI. This CDR3 is built from 15 residues. The V gene lost 5 bases and the J gene lost 4 bases, with 15 bases spanning the gap. The DNA of the CDR3 is TGTGCCAGCAGTAACGAGGCCTACCGCGGAAACACCATATATTTT. This translates into CASSNEAYRGNTIYF.

The J gene is TRBJ1-6, the V gene TRBV27; tentatively, D is TRBD1 (5 bases). The germline CDR1 and CDR2 sequences are MNHEY and SMNVEV (reference sequence). CDR3 size: 14 residues. V was cut by 1 base and J by 6 bases, with 7 bases left in between. The CDR3 is CASSLWGVNSPLHF. The CDR3 DNA reads TGTGCCAGCAGTTTATGGGGGGTTAATTCACCCCTCCACTTT.

The CDR3 sequence: CASSQDSAALYNEQFF. The CDR3 DNA sequence: TGCGCCAGCAGCCAGGACTCGGCGGCCTTGTACAATGAGCAGTTCTTC. V is TRBV4-3 and J is TRBJ2-1; D is perhaps TRBD2 (5 bases). The CDR3 totals 16 residues. V lost 3 bases to trimming and J lost 4 bases, with 16 bases between them. The germline V gene has CDR1 LGHNA and CDR2 YSLEER.

The chain links TRBV30 to TRBJ2-3; D perhaps matches TRBD2 (5 bases). Trimming cost V 5 bases and J 0 bases, with 15 bases left between them. The CDR3 contains 15 residues. CDR1 GTSNPN and CDR2 SVGIG come from the germline V gene (reference sequence). This chain's CDR3 is CAWGGGPRSTDTQYF. As DNA, the CDR3 is TGTGCCTGGGGCGGCGGGCCCCGGAGCACAGATACGCAGTATTTT.